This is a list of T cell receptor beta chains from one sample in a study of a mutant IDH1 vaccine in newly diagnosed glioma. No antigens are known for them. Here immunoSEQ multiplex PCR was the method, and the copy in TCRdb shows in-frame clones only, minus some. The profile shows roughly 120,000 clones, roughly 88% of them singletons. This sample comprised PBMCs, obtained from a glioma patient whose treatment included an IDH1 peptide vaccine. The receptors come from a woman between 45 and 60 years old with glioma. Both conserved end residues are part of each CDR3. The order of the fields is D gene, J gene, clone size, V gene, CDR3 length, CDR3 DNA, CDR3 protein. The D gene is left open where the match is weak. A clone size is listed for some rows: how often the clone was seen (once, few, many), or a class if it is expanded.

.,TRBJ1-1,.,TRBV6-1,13,TGTGCCAGCAGTGTCAGTATGAACACTGAAGCTTTCTTT,CASSVSMNTEAFF
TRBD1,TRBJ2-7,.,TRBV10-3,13,TGTGCCATGCGGTCAGGGGGCTCCTACGAGCAGTACTTC,CAMRSGGSYEQYF
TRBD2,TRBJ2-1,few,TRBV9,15,TGTGCCAGCAGCGTAGGTGGCGGGAGGTACAATGAGCAGTTCTTC,CASSVGGGRYNEQFF
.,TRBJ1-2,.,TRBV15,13,TGTGCCACCAGACCCAGGGACTTCTATGGCTACACCTTC,CATRPRDFYGYTF
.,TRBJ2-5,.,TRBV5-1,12,TGCGCCAGCAGCGCCGCCGAGGAGACCCAGTACTTC,CASSAAEETQYF
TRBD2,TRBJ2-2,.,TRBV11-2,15,TGTGCCAGCAGCTGGGCTAGCGGGGTACCGGCGGAGCTGTTTTTT,CASSWASGVPAELFF
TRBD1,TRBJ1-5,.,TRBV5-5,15,TGTGCCAGCAGGATTGACGGGACAGCGTATCAGCCCCAGCATTTT,CASRIDGTAYQPQHF
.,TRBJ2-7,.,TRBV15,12,TGTGCCACCAGCAGAGGTCAGACGGAGCAGTACTTC,CATSRGQTEQYF
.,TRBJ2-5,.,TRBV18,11,TGTGCCAGCTCACTCCAAGAGACCCAGTACTTC,CASSLQETQYF
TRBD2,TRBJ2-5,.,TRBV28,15,TGTGCCAGCAGTTTAGGGCGGGAGAAGCAAGAGACCCAGTACTTC,CASSLGREKQETQYF
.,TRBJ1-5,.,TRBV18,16,TGTGCCAGCTCACCATCTGGGACACAGGCCAGGCAGCCCCAGCATTTT,CASSPSGTQARQPQHF